Each of the 24 T cell receptor beta chains below was sequenced from the same sample in a study of cytomegalovirus exposure and HLA in healthy donors. PCR primers comprised 60 Vbeta and 13 Jbeta primers. Repertoires were generated with immunoSEQ multiplex PCR, while TCRdb's copy carries only in-frame clones and drops some. The sample holds 150,000 to 200,000 clones, approximately 79% seen once. Source material: PBMCs. These receptors came from a man aged 50 or older in good health and CMV-seropositive.

The J gene is TRBJ2-1, the V gene TRBV21-1; TRBD2 is the table's D call and was not checked against the DNA. TRBV21-1 is a documented pseudogene. CDR3 length: 21 residues. The CDR3 DNA reads as TGTGCCAGCAACCCAGCTCCATCAAGAGCGGGGGGTCGTTGGGTCTACAATGAGCAGTTCTTC. It codes for CASNPAPSRAGGRWVYNEQFF.

For this clone: A junction boundary mismatches the germline segment, possibly from a read error. The CDR3 region is CASRGTGATNGKLFF. The CDR3, as DNA: TGTGCCAGCAGGGGAACAGGTGCAACTAATGGAAAACTGTTTTTT. This chain uses TRBV11-1 with TRBJ1-4; perhaps TRBD1 as D (5 bases). Germline CDR1 is SGHAT and CDR2 is FQDESV (reference sequence). The CDR3 covers 15 residues.

The chain recombines TRBV29-1 with TRBJ1-1; 8 positions agree with TRBD1. Losses at the gene ends were 4 bases for V and 0 bases for J; bases not matched to a gene: 7. The CDR3 contains 15 residues. Germline CDR1 reads SQVTM; CDR2 reads ANQGSEA. CDR3 residues: CSVVSDRVMNTEAFF. The CDR3 DNA is TGCAGCGTTGTATCGGACAGGGTCATGAACACTGAAGCTTTCTTT.

The count of this clone is one. The rearrangement links TRBV7-8 to TRBJ1-5; no clear D gene. V was clipped by 5 bases and J by 0 bases, with 11 bases between them. This CDR3 comprises 15 residues. Per the germline V gene, CDR1 is SGHVS and CDR2 is FQNEAQ. The CDR3 here is CASSPMRISNQPQHF. CDR3 nucleotide sequence: TGTGCCAGCAGCCCGATGCGCATTAGCAATCAGCCCCAGCATTTT.

This chain connects TRBV11-2 to TRBJ2-2; the match to TRBD2 covers 7 bases. Looked up from germline, CDR1 is SGHAT and CDR2 is FQNNGV. The J segment lost 5 bases and the V segment lost 5 bases, leaving 11 bases of the junction unmatched. The length of the CDR3 is 16 residues. The CDR3 region is CASSPRAERGTGELFF. In DNA form, the CDR3 reads TGTGCCAGCAGCCCAAGGGCTGAGCGGGGAACCGGGGAGCTGTTTTTT. Looking up the rest from reference TRBV11-2 and TRBJ2-2 gives the full variable domain: EAGVAQSPRYKIIEKRQSVAFWCNPISGHATLYWYQQILGQGPKLLIQFQNNGVVDDSQLPKDRFSAERLKGVDSTLKIQPAKLEDSAVYLCASSPRAERGTGELFFGEGSRLTVL.

On this clone itself: The junction shows a germline mismatch at one end, possibly a read error. The V gene is TRBV28, the J gene TRBJ1-2; TRBD1 might be the D (5 bases). The CDR3 covers 10 residues. Looked up from germline, CDR1 is MDHEN and CDR2 is SYDVKM. The chain's CDR3 is CASSGKGLHF. The CDR3 DNA reads as TGTGCCAGCAGTGGCAAGGGACTTCACTTC.

The V call is TRBV5-6, the J call TRBJ1-5; tentatively, D is TRBD1 (6 bases). This CDR3 is built from 16 residues. In germline, CDR1 is SGHDT, CDR2 YYEEEE. V shed 3 bases and J shed 2 bases, with 15 bases lying between them. The CDR3, as DNA: TGTGCCAGCAGCTCGTGGGGGGGGCTTGGCAATCAGCCCCAGCATTTT. It is translated as CASSSWGGLGNQPQHF. Variable domain in full (rest from reference TRBV5-6 and TRBJ1-5): DAGVTQSPTHLIKTRGQQVTLRCSPKSGHDTVSWYQQALGQGPQFIFQYYEEEERQRGNFPDRFSGHQFPNYSSELNVNALLLGDSALYLCASSSWGGLGNQPQHFGDGTRLSIL.

This sequence joins TRBV7-9 and TRBJ1-1; no clear D. Germline V gene data show CDR1 as SEHNR and CDR2 as FQNEAQ (reference sequence). This CDR3 is 15 amino acids long. V lost 2 bases and J 0 bases, leaving 10 bases between the germline ends. The chain's CDR3 is CASSLIGTMNTEAFF. The CDR3 coding sequence is TGTGCCAGCAGCTTAATCGGTACTATGAACACTGAAGCTTTCTTT.

This chain links TRBV2 with TRBJ1-1; 9 positions agree with TRBD1. Trimming took 7 bases from V and 2 from J; bases not matched to a gene: 8. Germline V gives CDR1 SNHLY, CDR2 FYNNEI. The CDR3 length is 15 residues. CDR3 sequence: CASTYRTGDNTEAFF. As DNA, the CDR3 is TGTGCCAGCACCTACCGGACAGGGGACAACACTGAAGCTTTCTTT.

This clone occurred a few times. The chain joins TRBV28 to TRBJ1-2; a possible D gene is TRBD1 (5 bases). CDR1 is MDHEN and CDR2 is SYDVKM in the germline V gene. Trimming removed 1 base at V and 2 bases at J, with 14 bases between. The CDR3 is 16 residues long. CDR3 in DNA: TGTGCCAGCAGTTTATTAGGCGGGGCTGGCAACTATGGCTACACCTTC. It codes for CASSLLGGAGNYGYTF.

The gene calls are TRBV19 and TRBJ1-5; D not resolved. V lost 3 bases and J 5 bases, leaving 11 bases between the germline ends. Germline CDR1 reads LNHDA; CDR2 reads SQIVND (reference sequence). This CDR3 contains 14 residues. This CDR3 is CASSMSHPYQPQHF. In DNA, the CDR3 is TGTGCCAGTAGTATGAGTCACCCTTATCAGCCCCAGCATTTT.

The chain has TRBV5-1 and TRBJ1-1; D gene ambiguous. This CDR3 contains 13 residues. Trimming cost V 0 bases and J 8 bases, with 11 bases left between them. Germline V CDR1 and CDR2: SGHRS, YFSETQ. CDR3 sequence: CASSLGLASEAFF. The CDR3 bases are TGCGCCAGCAGCTTGGGCCTTGCGAGCGAAGCTTTCTTT.

The chain couples TRBV4-3 to TRBJ1-1, with 7 bases that match TRBD1. With 4 bases clipped from V and 1 base from J, the junction kept 6 bases outside the gene matches. CDR3 length: 15 residues. Germline V lookup: CDR1 LGHNA, CDR2 YSLEER. The DNA of the CDR3 is TGCGCCAGCAGCCTCCTGACAGGGCCGAACACTGAAGCTTTCTTT. This codes for CASSLLTGPNTEAFF.

V is TRBV28 and J is TRBJ2-1; D gene unclear. V lost 6 bases and J 8 bases, leaving 11 bases between the germline ends. Germline CDR1 is MDHEN and CDR2 is SYDVKM. CDR3 length: 12 amino acids. CDR3 nucleotide sequence: TGTGCCAGCAGCCTTGCCGGGTATGAGCAGTTCTTC. Protein product: CASSLAGYEQFF.

This sequence joins TRBV7-8 and TRBJ1-3, with D unresolved. The V end was cut by 1 base, the J end by 0 bases, with 7 bases between. Germline-derived CDR1 and CDR2 are SGHVS and FQNEAQ. This CDR3 comprises 15 residues. CDR3 protein: CASSLVFSSGNTIYF. In DNA form, the CDR3 reads TGTGCCAGCAGCTTAGTTTTCTCCTCTGGAAACACCATATATTTT.

V and J are TRBV9 and TRBJ2-5; no reliable D call. Looked up from germline, CDR1 is SGDLS and CDR2 is YYNGEE. V lost 4 bases to trimming and J lost 3 bases, with 13 bases between them. There are 14 residues in the CDR3. DNA for the CDR3: TGTGCCAGCAGCACCCAGGTGGGCGAAGAGACCCAGTACTTC. Protein sequence: CASSTQVGEETQYF.

The chain combines TRBV9 with TRBJ2-2; no clear D gene. The CDR3 runs to 14 residues. Germline CDR1 is SGDLS and CDR2 is YYNGEE. Trimming stripped 4 bases from V and 4 bases from J, with 11 bases between. CDR3 protein: CASSSLFGTGELFF. The CDR3 nucleotides read TGTGCCAGCAGCTCCTTGTTCGGCACCGGGGAGCTGTTTTTT.

This clone was counted between two and nine times. The same CDR3 arises from other DNA sequences in this sample as well. This chain connects TRBV18 to TRBJ2-7, with D unresolved. CDR1 is KGHSH and CDR2 is LQKENI in the germline V gene. The CDR3 extends over 13 amino acids. V lost 2 bases, J lost 2 bases, and 7 bases lay in between. The CDR3 protein is CASSPGRTYEQYF. The CDR3 nucleotides read TGTGCCAGCTCACCAGGCAGGACCTACGAGCAGTACTTC.

The chain has TRBV10-3 and TRBJ2-5; D possibly corresponds to TRBD2 (5 bases). The V and J ends lost 0 bases and 5 bases respectively, with 7 bases between them. Germline-derived CDR1 and CDR2 are ENHRY and SYGVKD. This CDR3 has 13 amino acids. CDR3: CAISESPGETQYF. CDR3 bases: TGTGCCATCAGTGAGTCACCGGGGGAGACCCAGTACTTC.

V gene TRBV9 combines with J gene TRBJ2-1; D is perhaps TRBD1 (6 bases). Germline CDR1 reads SGDLS; CDR2 reads YYNGEE. The CDR3 has 14 amino acids. Trimming removed 4 bases at V and 4 bases at J, with 12 bases between. The CDR3 DNA reads as TGTGCCAGCAGCACCGGGACACTTTACAATGAGCAGTTCTTC. Protein product: CASSTGTLYNEQFF. Variable domain in full (rest from reference TRBV9 and TRBJ2-1): DSGVTQTPKHLITATGQRVTLRCSPRSGDLSVYWYQQSLDQGLQFLIQYYNGEERAKGNILERFSAQQFPDLHSELNLSSLELGDSALYFCASSTGTLYNEQFFGPGTRLTVL.

This chain connects TRBV7-3 to TRBJ2-1; tentatively, D is TRBD1 (5 bases). The CDR3 sequence is 14 residues long. Per germline, CDR1 SGHTA and CDR2 FQGTGA. V lost 2 bases to trimming and J lost 7 bases, with 12 bases between them. The CDR3 DNA is TGTGCCAGCAGCTTAGGCGCAGGGAAGAATGAGCAGTTCTTC. Protein product: CASSLGAGKNEQFF.

The rearrangement joins TRBV5-1 to TRBJ2-2, with D possibly TRBD2 on 5 matching bases. V was clipped by 3 bases and J by 5 bases, with 8 bases between them. Germline CDR1 SGHRS, CDR2 YFSETQ. The CDR3 is made up of 13 amino acids. The CDR3 spells CASSSGLTGELFF. In nucleotides, the CDR3 is TGCGCCAGCAGCTCAGGACTGACCGGGGAGCTGTTTTTT.

The V gene is TRBV19, the J gene TRBJ2-1, with 7 bases matching TRBD1. Trimming took 4 bases from V and 15 from J; bases not matched to a gene: 9. Germline V gene sequence: CDR1 LNHDA, CDR2 SQIVND (reference sequence). CDR3 size: 12 residues. The CDR3: CASSTSGTERFF. For the CDR3, the DNA is TGTGCCAGTAGTACCTCCGGGACAGAACGGTTCTTC.

The chain recombines TRBV6-1 with TRBJ1-5, with D possibly TRBD1 on 5 matching bases. V lost 6 bases and J 3 bases, leaving 9 bases between the germline ends. This CDR3 has 13 amino acids. Germline-derived CDR1 and CDR2 are MNHNS and SASEGT. CDR3 nucleotide sequence: TGTGCCAGCAGAAGGGGATCCAATCAGCCCCAGCATTTT. Amino acids: CASRRGSNQPQHF.